The T cell receptor (beta chain) described here comes from a study of blood T cells in healthy people across ages. Findings and caveats of the study: Higher naive T cell percentage went strongly together with higher TCR beta diversity. Bulk PBMC profiling left naive and antigen-experienced comparisons inconclusive. There were more naive CD4+ cells and higher diversity in long-lived donors than in aged donors.

As for this clonotype: Its antigen remains unidentified.

Together with a sample-barcoded 5' primer, a J-beta primer mix was included in a second PCR lasting 7 to 11 cycles. MiXCR, run by TCRdb on the 5' RACE reads, gives a single entry per CDR3 protein. The table lists around 500,000 distinct CDR3 sequences, less than 60% of them singletons, with about 22% in the top ten. The junction had 4 bases not matched to a gene; V was cut back by 6 bases and J by 5 bases. Germline assignment: CDR1 DFQATT and CDR2 SNEGSKA (reference sequence). The CDR3 extends over 14 amino acids. This chain links TRBV20-1 with TRBJ2-1; TRBD2 aligns across 13 bases. The origin of this receptor is an elderly man in good health. Sequencing was carried out using blood. CDR3 DNA sequence: TGCAGTGCAACTAGCGGGAGGGGAGACAATGAGCAGTTCTTC. The encoded protein is CSATSGRGDNEQFF.